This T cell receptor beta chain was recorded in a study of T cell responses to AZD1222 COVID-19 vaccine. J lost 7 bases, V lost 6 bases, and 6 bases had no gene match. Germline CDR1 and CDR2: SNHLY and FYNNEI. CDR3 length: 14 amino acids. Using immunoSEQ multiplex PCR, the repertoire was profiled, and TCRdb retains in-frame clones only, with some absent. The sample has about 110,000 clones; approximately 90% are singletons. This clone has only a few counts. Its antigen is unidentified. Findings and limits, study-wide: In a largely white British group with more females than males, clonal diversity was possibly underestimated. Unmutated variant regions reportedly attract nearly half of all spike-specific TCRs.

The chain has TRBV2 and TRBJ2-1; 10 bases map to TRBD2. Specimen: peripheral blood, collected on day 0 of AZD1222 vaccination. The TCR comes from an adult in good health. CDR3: CASSGTSAVNEQFF. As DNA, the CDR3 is TGTGCCAGCAGCGGGACTAGCGCGGTGAATGAGCAGTTCTTC.